The clone carrying this T cell receptor beta chain has a handful of counts. Its antigen is as yet unknown. An end of the junction does not agree with germline; a read error may underlie this. Indicated time point: newly diagnosed GD, antithyroid drugs for less than 3 months. RNA isolated from PBMCs was used to make the TCR library. Looked up from germline, CDR1 is SGHNT and CDR2 is YENEEA. The CDR3 runs 13 residues. Building of the TCR beta libraries involved iRepertoire HTBI primers and Arm-PCR of CDR3 regions. In TCRdb, the multiplex PCR reads were re-called with MiXCR into one record per CDR3 protein. The sample lists 300,000 to 400,000 distinct CDR3 sequences; over 15% were seen once. This specimen belongs to a study of regulatory T cells in long-lasting Graves disease. Findings and caveats of the study: Persistent disease preferred TRBV28, TRBJ1-2 and TRBJ2-5; new disease, TRBV20-1 and TRBJ2-1. Accuracy might have suffered from few samples. Shared public clonotypes totalled roughly 2,500 in persistent patients, compared with just under 1,000 in new patients.

In addition, the sample was reused for a study of T cells in Graves' hyperthyroidism and ophthalmopathy. That investigation notes: Blood also held most thyroid clonotypes expanded beyond 0.001.

The sequences come from peripheral blood mononuclear cells (PBMCs), collected at new diagnosis, from a patient treated with antithyroid drugs. The chain uses TRBV11-3 and TRBJ2-4; 7 positions agree with TRBD1. The TCR comes from a man aged 40-55 years with Graves disease. The CDR3 nucleotides read TGTGCCAGCAGTTTAGGGGGCGAAAGCATTCAGTACTTC. Its protein product is CASSLGGESIQYF.